This T cell receptor (beta chain) was found in a study of blood T cell repertoires in COVID-19. For the study at large: Sites across the United States, Italy and Spain contributed samples from acute and convalescent COVID-19. The analysed material was cDNA or gDNA that came from T cells, B-cell-depleted T cells, or PBMCs.

The CDR3 is 19 amino acids. J was trimmed by 1 base and V by 4 bases; bases with no gene match: 15. CDR1 SGDLS and CDR2 YYNGEE come from the germline V gene. As handled by the study authors: Using reference gene primer amplification, nucleated cell counts were estimated. The assay was immunoSEQ multiplex PCR, and TCRdb's table has in-frame clones only and misses some. That table is the source of V, J and clone size, and D and trimming were worked out from the DNA. This sample carries 35,000 to 55,000 clones, 90% of them seen once, and the ten largest clones take roughly 3.1%. This sequence was found in a middle-aged man with active COVID-19. The sequenced sample was peripheral blood. The V and J genes are TRBV9 and TRBJ1-3; 9 nucleotides align to TRBD1. This CDR3 is CASSRNLRTGELSGNTIYF. The DNA for the CDR3 is TGTGCCAGCAGCCGGAATCTTAGGACAGGGGAGTTATCTGGAAACACCATATATTTT.